A single sample is the source of the 20 T cell receptor beta chains below, sequenced in a study of shared T cell receptors in the human thymus. Clones were sequenced by immunoSEQ multiplex PCR, and TCRdb holds only the in-frame ones, with some missing. There are hundreds of thousands of clones in the sample; 87% occur only once, and roughly 0.0087% lies in the top ten. The same data also contributed to another study, on human thymus T cells.

The specimen sequenced was thymocytes. These receptors all come from a boy in the first two years of life with a congenital heart defect.

J is TRBJ2-5 and V is TRBV9, with D uncertain. Trimming pared 2 bases from V and 5 bases from J, leaving 10 bases between. The germline gives CDR1 SGDLS, CDR2 YYNGEE. CDR3 size: 13 residues. Here the CDR3 DNA reads TGTGCCAGCAGCGTTTCGGTCCGGGAGACCCAGTACTTC. Translation gives CASSVSVRETQYF.

The gene calls are TRBV10-3 and TRBJ1-1; D is undetermined. The germline V gene has CDR1 ENHRY and CDR2 SYGVKD. The CDR3 consists of 14 residues. V lost 6 bases, J lost 1 base, and 12 bases lay in between. The CDR3 reads CAISHDTPNTEAFF. The CDR3 DNA is TGTGCCATCAGCCACGACACCCCGAACACTGAAGCTTTCTTT.

This chain links TRBV7-9 with TRBJ2-7; possible D gene TRBD1, 5 bases. Trimming removed 1 base from V and 0 bases from J, with 19 bases in between. CDR3 length equals 18 residues. Germline-derived CDR1 and CDR2 are SEHNR and FQNEAQ (reference sequence). CDR3 bases: TGTGCCAGCAGCTTAGTTCAGGGTCTAGAGCCGAACTCCTACGAGCAGTACTTC. Translation gives CASSLVQGLEPNSYEQYF. The whole variable domain, filled in from reference TRBV7-9 and TRBJ2-7, reads DTGVSQNPRHKITKRGQNVTFRCDPISEHNRLYWYRQTLGQGPEFLTYFQNEAQLEKSRLLSDRFSAERPKGSFSTLEIQRTEQGDSAMYLCASSLVQGLEPNSYEQYFGPGTRLTVT.

This clone was seen only a few times. CDR3 DNA: TGTGCCAGTAGTATAGATGAAAGCGGGGGAAATATAGTTACGCAGTATTTT. Translation: CASSIDESGGNIVTQYF. The V and J genes are TRBV19 and TRBJ2-3, with 8 bases matching TRBD2. The CDR3 has 17 residues. Trimming took 0 bases from V and 8 from J; bases not matched to a gene: 13. Germline V gene sequence: CDR1 LNHDA, CDR2 SQIVND (reference sequence).

The chain couples TRBV28 to TRBJ1-5; D is ambiguous. The CDR3 is 18 residues long. Trimming removed 6 bases at V and 1 base at J, with 22 bases between. Per the germline V gene, CDR1 is MDHEN and CDR2 is SYDVKM. The CDR3 DNA sequence: TGTGCCAGCAGCAACCTCGGTTCCACGTCCTCGAGCAATCAGCCCCAGCATTTT. Translating gives CASSNLGSTSSSNQPQHF. The complete variable domain, with remaining parts taken from reference TRBV28 and TRBJ1-5, reads DVKVTQSSRYLVKRTGEKVFLECVQDMDHENMFWYRQDPGLGLRLIYFSYDVKMKEKGDIPEGYSVSREKKERFSLILESASTNQTSMYLCASSNLGSTSSSNQPQHFGDGTRLSIL.

The V and J genes are TRBV6-1 and TRBJ2-7; a weak D match, TRBD1 (6 bases). Germline V lookup: CDR1 MNHNS, CDR2 SASEGT. This CDR3 is 16 amino acids long. The ends were cut back, 3 bases at V and 0 bases at J, with 15 bases in the middle. The CDR3 bases are TGTGCCAGCAGTGATACTCGGACAGAGAGCTCCTACGAGCAGTACTTC. Its translation: CASSDTRTESSYEQYF.

The chain combines TRBV6-1 with TRBJ1-4, with a tentative D call TRBD1 (6 bases). CDR1 is MNHNS and CDR2 is SASEGT in the germline V gene. CDR3 length: 15 residues. Trimming removed 6 bases at V and 5 bases at J, with 16 bases between. The CDR3 spells CASRVPDRANEKLFF. The CDR3 bases are TGTGCCAGCAGGGTACCGGACAGAGCGAATGAAAAACTGTTTTTT.

The chain has TRBV7-3 and TRBJ2-3, with 8 positions matching TRBD2. The CDR3 is made up of 19 amino acids. Per the germline V gene, CDR1 is SGHTA and CDR2 is FQGTGA. Losses at the gene ends were 2 bases for V and 6 bases for J; bases not matched to a gene: 19. Here the CDR3 reads CASSLAYSAGGAVTDTQYF. The CDR3 nucleotides read TGTGCCAGCAGCTTAGCTTACTCGGCGGGGGGCGCAGTAACGGATACGCAGTATTTT.

The chain's CDR3 is CASSNSNNEQFF. In nucleotides, the CDR3 is TGTGCCAGTAGTAACTCTAACAATGAGCAGTTCTTC. J is TRBJ2-1 and V is TRBV19; D unresolved. The ends were cut back, 4 bases at V and 5 bases at J, with 6 bases in the middle. The germline V gene has CDR1 LNHDA and CDR2 SQIVND (reference sequence). This CDR3 contains 12 residues.

The chain has TRBV28 and TRBJ2-7; D is unresolved. The V end lost 3 bases, the J end lost 0 bases, and 15 bases lay between the germline ends. The CDR3 consists of 16 residues. Germline CDR1 reads MDHEN; CDR2 reads SYDVKM. CDR3 sequence: CASSFGHGAPSYEQYF. For the CDR3, the DNA is TGTGCCAGCAGTTTTGGCCACGGAGCCCCCTCCTACGAGCAGTACTTC.

This clone was detected once. This chain links TRBV4-1 with TRBJ2-2; weak D call: TRBD1 (6 bases). The germline V gene has CDR1 MGHRA and CDR2 YSYEKL. The CDR3 contains 14 residues. Trimming left V 7 bases short and J 1 base short, with 10 bases between. The CDR3 coding sequence is TGCGCCAGCAACCTACAGGGGAACACCGGGGAGCTGTTTTTT. It yields the protein CASNLQGNTGELFF.

This chain connects TRBV4-1 to TRBJ1-5; TRBD1 might be the D (6 bases). Trimming removed 0 bases at V and 2 bases at J, with 11 bases between. CDR3 length: 16 amino acids. The germline V gene has CDR1 MGHRA and CDR2 YSYEKL. DNA for the CDR3: TGCGCCAGCAGCCAAGACCCAACAGGGTGCAATCAGCCCCAGCATTTT. This encodes CASSQDPTGCNQPQHF.

In regard to this clone: This sample includes further DNA sequences coding for the same CDR3. V is TRBV5-6 and J is TRBJ1-6; 8 nucleotides align to TRBD1. CDR1 is SGHDT and CDR2 is YYEEEE in the germline V gene. The length of the CDR3 is 14 residues. The V and J ends lost 0 bases and 10 bases, in that order; junction bases with no gene match: 3. CDR3 DNA: TGTGCCAGCAGCTTGGCAGGGGGCGGGTCACCCCTCCACTTT. Amino acids: CASSLAGGGSPLHF.

The rearrangement joins TRBV10-2 to TRBJ1-4, with D uncertain. The ends were cut back, 4 bases at V and 7 bases at J, with 10 bases in the middle. The germline V gene encodes CDR1 WSHSY and CDR2 SAAADI. The CDR3 is made up of 13 amino acids. The CDR3 loop is CASSGAGGEKLFF. The CDR3 coding sequence is TGCGCCAGCAGTGGCGCGGGCGGTGAAAAACTGTTTTTT.

This clone came up once. The gene calls are TRBV2 and TRBJ2-7, with a tentative D call TRBD1 (6 bases). This CDR3 comprises 16 residues. The germline V gene has CDR1 SNHLY and CDR2 FYNNEI. V was pared by 4 bases and J by 5 bases, with 21 bases between. This CDR3 reads CASSVSLTGLIDEQYF. The CDR3 nucleotides read TGTGCCAGCAGTGTGAGCCTAACAGGGTTGATAGACGAGCAGTACTTC.

V is TRBV10-3 and J is TRBJ2-7, with 11 bases lining up with TRBD1. The CDR3 is 14 amino acids. Trimming cost V 3 bases and J 3 bases; bases outside gene matches: 1. CDR1 and CDR2 (germline): ENHRY, SYGVKD. CDR3 in DNA: TGTGCCATCAGTGAAGGGACAGGGGGCTACGAGCAGTACTTC. Its protein is CAISEGTGGYEQYF.

This chain joins TRBV2 and TRBJ2-5, with a weak D call TRBD2 (6 bases). Per germline, CDR1 SNHLY and CDR2 FYNNEI. This CDR3 is built from 16 residues. V was shortened by 3 bases and J by 7 bases, with 21 bases between the two germline ends. The DNA of the CDR3 is TGTGCCAGCAGTGATTTTGGTTTCGAGGGAGCGGGGACCCAGTACTTC. It yields the protein CASSDFGFEGAGTQYF.

A word on this clone: The sample holds other DNA sequences that translate to the same CDR3. The chain links TRBV4-2 to TRBJ1-6; 9 bases are a match to TRBD1. Germline trimming cut 0 bases from V and 5 bases from J; bases unmatched to any gene: 5. The CDR3 has 17 amino acids. The germline CDR1 and CDR2 sequences are LGHNA and YNFKEQ. CDR3 region: CASSQDRTGDHNSPLHF. For the CDR3, the DNA is TGTGCCAGCAGCCAAGATCGGACAGGGGACCATAATTCACCCCTCCACTTT.

The CDR3 DNA reads as TGTGCCAGCAGCTTGGCCAGCGGGATTAAAAATGAGCAGTTCTTC. Its protein is CASSLASGIKNEQFF. This rearrangement joins TRBV5-4 to TRBJ2-1, with TRBD2 matching over 7 bases. V was clipped by 0 bases and J by 7 bases; unmatched bases: 7. The CDR3 runs 15 residues. Germline values: CDR1 SGHNT, CDR2 YYREEE (reference sequence).

A single count supports this clone. The gene calls are TRBV6-4 and TRBJ2-6; 7 bases fit TRBD2. The CDR3 totals 15 residues. Germline CDR1 MRHNA, CDR2 SNTAGT. The trim removed 4 bases at V and 1 base at J, leaving 1 base unmatched. This CDR3 is CASSVGGSGANVLTF. The CDR3 DNA follows: TGTGCCAGCAGTGTGGGGGGGTCTGGGGCCAACGTCCTGACTTTC.